This record concerns one T cell receptor beta chain sequence. The antigen is unknown. This sample is drawn from a study of Ad26.COV2.S vaccination and SARS-CoV-2 variants. The study's findings and limits: An underestimation of total T cell responses may have resulted from the TCR breadth and depth analyses. Vaccine recipients posted higher spike-specific TCR breadth than their placebo counterparts. There was reportedly substantial breadth in spike-specific CD8+ and CD4+ T cell responses after vaccination. Comparable non-spike TCR breadth was observed in vaccine and placebo recipients.

TCRdb's copy holds only in-frame clones and misses some; the assay was immunoSEQ multiplex PCR. Of about 350,000 clones listed, roughly 94% are singletons. This CDR3 has 15 amino acids. Germline CDR1 reads MNHEY; CDR2 reads SMNVEV (reference sequence). Losses at the gene ends were 5 bases for V and 4 bases for J; bases not matched to a gene: 10. This sample comprised peripheral blood, obtained after recovery from COVID-19. This chain joins TRBV27 and TRBJ1-2; 7 bases fit TRBD1. The clonotype comes from a human donor who had recovered from COVID-19. CDR3 sequence reads: CASSAGQAGVYGYTF. CDR3 coding DNA: TGTGCCAGCAGTGCTGGACAGGCGGGGGTCTATGGCTACACCTTC.